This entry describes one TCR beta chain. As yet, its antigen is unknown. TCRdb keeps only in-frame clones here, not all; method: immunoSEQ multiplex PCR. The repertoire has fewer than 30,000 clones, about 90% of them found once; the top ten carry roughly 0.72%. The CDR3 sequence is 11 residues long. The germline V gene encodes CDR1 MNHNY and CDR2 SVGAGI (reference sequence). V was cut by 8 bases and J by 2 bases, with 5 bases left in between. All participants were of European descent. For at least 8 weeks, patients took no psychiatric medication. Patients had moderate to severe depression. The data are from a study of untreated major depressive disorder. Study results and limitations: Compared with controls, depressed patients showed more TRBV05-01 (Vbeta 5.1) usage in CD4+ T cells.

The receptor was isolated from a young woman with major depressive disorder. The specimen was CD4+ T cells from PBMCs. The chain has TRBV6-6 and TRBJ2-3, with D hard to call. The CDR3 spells CASGHTDTQYF. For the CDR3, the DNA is TGTGCCAGCGGCCACACAGATACGCAGTATTTT.